The TCR beta chain under discussion was sequenced for a study of T cells in women clearing cervical HPV infection. Turning to the study itself: Case blood was drawn when the lesion was first found; control blood after infection became undetectable. Case blood was drawn a median approximately five months after lesion detection. Study-level points and caveats: Repertoire richness, not evenness, was significantly elevated in CIN3+ cases versus controls. It is unknown whether associations predate infection; no effector/memory or HPV-specific sorting.

V lost 4 bases, J lost 3 bases, and 13 bases lay in between. This CDR3 is 15 amino acids long. Germline V gives CDR1 SGHVS, CDR2 FQNEAQ. Profiled with immunoSEQ multiplex PCR; TCRdb holds only in-frame clones, not every one. The sample features 30,000 to 35,000 clones, with 4.2% in its top ten. About this clone itself: Its matching antigen is unknown. The read ends 3 residues before the CDR3 terminus; that terminus is restored from the germline J gene.

Sample: blood buffy coat. This clonotype was obtained from a woman aged 18 to 75 with a cervical HPV16 infection that either progressed to CIN3+ or cleared (not recorded which). V gene TRBV7-8 combines with J gene TRBJ1-5; D call uncertain. Partial CDR3 DNA: TGTGCCAGCAGCTCAAGCCGGGTCCCCAATCAGCCC. Amino acid sequence: CASSSSRVPNQP. The entire CDR3 reads CASSSSRVPNQPQHF.